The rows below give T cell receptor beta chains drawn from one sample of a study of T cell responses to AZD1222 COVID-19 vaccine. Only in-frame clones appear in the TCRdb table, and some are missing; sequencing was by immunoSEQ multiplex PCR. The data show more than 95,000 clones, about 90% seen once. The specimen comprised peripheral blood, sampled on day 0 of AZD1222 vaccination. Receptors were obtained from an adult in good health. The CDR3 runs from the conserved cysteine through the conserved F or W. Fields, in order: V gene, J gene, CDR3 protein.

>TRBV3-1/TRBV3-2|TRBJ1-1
CASSQVGGAGWTEAFF
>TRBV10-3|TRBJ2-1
CAQRQGQDNEQFF
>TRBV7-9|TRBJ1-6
CASSPLGGGNSPLHF
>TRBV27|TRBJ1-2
CASSWVQGGGYTF
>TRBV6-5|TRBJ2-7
CASSYRQFRREQYF
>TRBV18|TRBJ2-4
CASSPPRPGRKGVTAPNIQYF
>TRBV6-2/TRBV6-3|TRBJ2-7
CASSYRGTSYEQYF
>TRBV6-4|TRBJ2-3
CASSDSQGSTDTQYF
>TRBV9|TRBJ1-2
CASSVDLDFGYGYTF
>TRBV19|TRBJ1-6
CATGGGGNSPLHF
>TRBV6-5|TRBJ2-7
CASSYSIPSGSNEQYF
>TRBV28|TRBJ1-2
CASRNTGEGYTF
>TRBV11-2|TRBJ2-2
CASSQGGGEHTGELFF